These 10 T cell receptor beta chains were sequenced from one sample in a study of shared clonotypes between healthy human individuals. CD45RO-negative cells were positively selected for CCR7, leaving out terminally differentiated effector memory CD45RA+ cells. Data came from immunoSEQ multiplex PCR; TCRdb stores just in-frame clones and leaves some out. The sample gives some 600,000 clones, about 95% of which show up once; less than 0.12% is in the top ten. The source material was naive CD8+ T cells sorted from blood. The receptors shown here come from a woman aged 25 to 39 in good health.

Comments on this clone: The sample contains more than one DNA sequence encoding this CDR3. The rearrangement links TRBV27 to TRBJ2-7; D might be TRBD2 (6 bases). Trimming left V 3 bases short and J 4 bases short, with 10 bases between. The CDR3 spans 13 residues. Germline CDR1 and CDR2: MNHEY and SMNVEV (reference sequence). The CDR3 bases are TGTGCCAGCAGTTTCGGGCGGGGTTACGAGCAGTACTTC. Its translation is CASSFGRGYEQYF.

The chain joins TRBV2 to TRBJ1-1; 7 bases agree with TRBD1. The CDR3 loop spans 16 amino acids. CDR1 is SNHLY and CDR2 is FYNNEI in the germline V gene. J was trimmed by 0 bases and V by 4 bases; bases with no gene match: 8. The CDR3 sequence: CASSVGRGEVNTEAFF. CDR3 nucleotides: TGTGCCAGCAGTGTGGGCAGGGGGGAAGTGAACACTGAAGCTTTCTTT.

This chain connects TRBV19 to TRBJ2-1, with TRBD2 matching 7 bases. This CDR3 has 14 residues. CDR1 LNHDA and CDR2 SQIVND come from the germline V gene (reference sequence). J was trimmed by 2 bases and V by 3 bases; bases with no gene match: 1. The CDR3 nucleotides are TGTGCCAGTAGTATCAGCGGGGCCTACAATGAGCAGTTCTTC. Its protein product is CASSISGAYNEQFF.

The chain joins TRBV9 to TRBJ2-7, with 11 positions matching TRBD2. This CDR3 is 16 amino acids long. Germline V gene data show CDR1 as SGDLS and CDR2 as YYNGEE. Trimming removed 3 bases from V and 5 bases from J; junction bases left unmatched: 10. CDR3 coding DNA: TGTGCCAGCAGCGACACCGGGACTAGCGGATTCCACGAGCAGTACTTC. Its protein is CASSDTGTSGFHEQYF.

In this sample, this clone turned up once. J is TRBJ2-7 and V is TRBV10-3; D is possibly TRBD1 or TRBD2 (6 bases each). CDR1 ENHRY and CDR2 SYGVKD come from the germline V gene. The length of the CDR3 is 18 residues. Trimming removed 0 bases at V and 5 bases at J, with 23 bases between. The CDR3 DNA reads TGTGCCATCAGTGAGTCTAGGGGGAGGATTGGGTCTGGCCACGAGCAGTACTTC. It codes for CAISESRGRIGSGHEQYF.

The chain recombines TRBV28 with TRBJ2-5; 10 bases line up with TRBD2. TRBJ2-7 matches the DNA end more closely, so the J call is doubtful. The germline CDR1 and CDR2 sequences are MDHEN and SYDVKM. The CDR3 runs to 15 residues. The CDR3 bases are TGTGCCAGCAGTCCGCCCGGGACTAGCGACTACGAGCAGTACTTC. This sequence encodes CASSPPGTSDYEQYF.

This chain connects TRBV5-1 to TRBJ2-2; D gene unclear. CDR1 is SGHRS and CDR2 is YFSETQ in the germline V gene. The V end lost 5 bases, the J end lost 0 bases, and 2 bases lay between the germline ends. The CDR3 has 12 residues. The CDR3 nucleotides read TGCGCCAGCAGTGCGAACACCGGGGAGCTGTTTTTT. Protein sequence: CASSANTGELFF.

The CDR3: CASSLAGSSNYEQYF. The CDR3 nucleotides are TGTGCCAGCAGCTTAGCAGGTAGTTCCAACTACGAGCAGTACTTC. J is TRBJ2-7 and V is TRBV7-9; the D is unclear. The CDR3 is 15 amino acids. Trimming left V 0 bases short and J 3 bases short, with 12 bases between. Germline V gene lookup returns CDR1 SEHNR and CDR2 FQNEAQ (reference sequence).

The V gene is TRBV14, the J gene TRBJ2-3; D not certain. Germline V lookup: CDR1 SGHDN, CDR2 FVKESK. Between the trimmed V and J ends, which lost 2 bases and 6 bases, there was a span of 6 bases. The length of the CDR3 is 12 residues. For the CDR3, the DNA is TGTGCCAGCAGCCAATGGCTCGATACGCAGTATTTT. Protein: CASSQWLDTQYF.

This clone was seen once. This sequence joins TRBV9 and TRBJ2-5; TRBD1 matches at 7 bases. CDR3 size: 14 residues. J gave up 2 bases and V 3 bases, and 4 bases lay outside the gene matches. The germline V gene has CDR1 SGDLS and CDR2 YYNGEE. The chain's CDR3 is CASSAEDRQETQYF. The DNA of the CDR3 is TGTGCCAGCAGCGCAGAGGACAGGCAAGAGACCCAGTACTTC.